The subject of this entry is one T cell receptor (beta chain). Its antigen remains undetermined. The record has no base qualities; no much larger clone is one base away. One collaborating source in Seattle enrolled patients while the patients were actively infected and followed the patients over time throughout the course of disease. Collaborating institutions collected whole blood in K2EDTA tubes following their own protocols. For TCRbeta analysis, collaborator samples were shipped as frozen whole blood, as isolated PBMCs, or as DNA extracted from either sample type. This sample was included in a study of blood T cell repertoires in COVID-19 (dated by TCRdb to 2018 to 2021). About the full investigation: Samples from collaborators originated in the United States, Italy and Spain and spanned both the acute and convalescent phases of COVID-19. The material from the prospective study consisted of cDNA or gDNA derived from T cells, B-cell-depleted T cells, or PBMCs. Deeply sampled blood TCRbeta repertoires from subjects exposed to, actively infected with, or recovered from COVID-19 were included in the dataset. The repertoires were released in a freely available public database meant as a resource for research on the immune response to SARS-CoV-2. Samples came from the ongoing ImmuneRACE study (first 160 participants) plus 1,254 subjects from 6 global collaborators. Nearly every sample came with metadata listing a de-identified subject ID, COVID-19 status, age in years and sex. Where available, HLA class I and class II types were taken from metadata supplied by the sample provider and were not determined by assay-based typing. Results and caveats for the whole study, not just this receptor: How much clinical and demographic metadata was included differed by source and by participant, and the metadata was provided uncurated.

V is cut by 0 bases and J by 6 bases, and the space between the germline ends is 9 bases. The germline V gene (reference sequence) gives CDR1 as LNHDA and CDR2 as SQIVND. The CDR3 contains 14 residues, cysteine and phenylalanine counted. Left in the record is the CDR3 DNA by itself, 42 bases read in frame from the first base. The immunoSEQ Assay, a bias-controlled multiplex PCR, was used to amplify TCRbeta CDR3 regions from genomic DNA. In the original analysis: The number of nucleated cells in each sample was estimated by amplification of reference gene primers within the assay. To quantify the absolute abundance of each unique TCRbeta CDR3 rearrangement, sequence reads were collapsed and filtered. Productive Simpson clonality was computed per sample as the square root of Simpson's diversity index over productive rearrangements. Entries here come from immuneACCESS through TCRdb and include only in-frame sequences with V and J called. Some clones fail to appear in such tables; in the studies checked, an unresolved V gene covers under half of the shortfall, and the cause of the remainder is unknown. The D gene and trimming were derived from the DNA, and the V and J assignments and clone size from that table. This sample lists almost 300,000 clones; approximately 89% were detected once. The ten largest clonotypes hold 11% of the sample.

The sequenced sample consisted of peripheral blood. The sequence came from a woman aged 25-40 years with COVID-19, enrolled during active disease. The sequence joins TRBV19 to TRBJ1-5; no confident D gene assignment can be made. The nucleotide sequence reads as follows: TGTGCCAGTAGTATAGATCTTAGCGGTCAGCCCCAGCATTTT. Translation gives CASSIDLSGQPQHF.